A few counts support the clone carrying this T cell receptor (beta chain). Its antigen is unknown. This specimen belongs to a study of tumor-infiltrating lymphocytes in localized non-small cell lung cancer. Turning to the study itself: Tumor tissue and non-adjacent uninvolved lung came from each patient.

The data were produced by immunoSEQ multiplex PCR, yet TCRdb's version contains in-frame clones alone and is incomplete. Counted here are about 9,900 clones, roughly three quarters occurring once; the ten biggest clones make up less than 25%. Study-wide results and limits: IM1 and IM2 tumors showed no difference in T-cell fraction.

V was shortened by 4 bases and J by 2 bases, with 8 bases between the two germline ends. The CDR3 is 13 amino acids. Per the germline V gene, CDR1 is SEHNR and CDR2 is FQNEAQ (reference sequence). The TCR originated in a human donor with non-small cell lung cancer. The chain is built from TRBV7-9 and TRBJ1-1; D not certain. The source material was lung tumor tissue. The DNA for the CDR3 is TGTGCCAGCAGCTCCGTCGTTAACACTGAAGCTTTCTTT. Translated: CASSSVVNTEAFF.